The 17 T cell receptor beta chains below all came from one sample that was sequenced in a study of cytomegalovirus exposure and HLA in healthy donors. Use of 60 Vbeta and 13 Jbeta primers characterized the PCR. The table came from immunoSEQ multiplex PCR; TCRdb's copy has only in-frame clones and leaves some out. The top ten clones hold roughly 21% of a sample with roughly 86,000 clones, about two thirds of them seen once. What was sequenced was PBMCs. All receptors derive from a woman in her 50s in good health and CMV-seropositive.

This rearrangement joins TRBV30 to TRBJ2-1; 8 bases are shared with TRBD2. Germline lookup yields CDR1 GTSNPN and CDR2 SVGIG (reference sequence). Trimming at V came to 0 bases and at J to 0 bases, leaving 1 base not matched to a gene. CDR3 length equals 15 residues. The DNA for the CDR3 is TGTGCCTGGAGTGTAACTAGCGGCTCCTACAATGAGCAGTTCTTC. It encodes CAWSVTSGSYNEQFF. Full variable domain (outside the CDR3, taken from reference TRBV30 and TRBJ2-1): SQTIHQWPATLVQPVGSPLSLECTVEGTSNPNLYWYRQAAGRGLQLLFYSVGIGQISSEVPQNLSASRPQDRQFILSSKKLLLSDSGFYLCAWSVTSGSYNEQFFGPGTRLTVL.

V usage is TRBV6-5 and J usage is TRBJ1-1; no clear D gene. The CDR3 has 14 residues. Germline CDR1 reads MNHEY; CDR2 reads SVGAGI. Trimming stripped 0 bases from V and 0 bases from J, with 5 bases between. The DNA for the CDR3 is TGTGCCAGCAGTTACTCGCCAGTGAACACTGAAGCTTTCTTT. It specifies CASSYSPVNTEAFF.

The J gene is TRBJ2-3, the V gene TRBV9; a possible D gene is TRBD2 (6 bases). The CDR3 totals 13 residues. CDR1 is SGDLS, CDR2 YYNGEE, per germline. V was cut by 4 bases and J by 5 bases, with 11 bases left in between. The chain's CDR3 is CASSSAGGDTQYF. The CDR3 coding sequence is TGTGCCAGCAGCTCCGCCGGGGGAGATACGCAGTATTTT.

The V gene is TRBV7-8, the J gene TRBJ2-5; D is perhaps TRBD1 (6 bases). The germline V and J ends were trimmed by 1 base and 12 bases, with 9 bases remaining between them. CDR1 and CDR2 from the germline V gene are SGHVS and FQNEAQ. The CDR3 is made up of 11 amino acids. CDR3 region: CASSLGDMEYF. The DNA for the CDR3 is TGTGCCAGCAGCTTAGGGGACATGGAGTACTTC.

This chain uses TRBV10-2 with TRBJ2-5; D possibly corresponds to TRBD1 (6 bases). The V and J ends lost 7 bases and 5 bases respectively, with 8 bases between them. This CDR3 spans 11 amino acids. Germline-derived CDR1 and CDR2 are WSHSY and SAAADI. The CDR3 sequence: CASTDRETQYF. CDR3 sequence (DNA): TGCGCCAGCACCGACAGGGAGACCCAGTACTTC.

The chain recombines TRBV6-5 with TRBJ1-1; D is ambiguous. Trimming removed 6 bases from V and 3 bases from J, with 14 bases in between. The CDR3 has 14 residues. Germline CDR1 and CDR2: MNHEY and SVGAGI. This CDR3 is CASSPRVMDTEAFF. CDR3 nucleotide sequence: TGTGCCAGCAGCCCGAGGGTGATGGACACTGAAGCTTTCTTT.

This clone was observed a single time. This chain connects TRBV2 to TRBJ1-1, with 9 bases aligning to TRBD1. Germline CDR1 reads SNHLY; CDR2 reads FYNNEI. This CDR3 has 14 amino acids. The J segment lost 1 base and the V segment lost 6 bases, leaving 3 bases of the junction unmatched. This chain's CDR3 is CASRQGARNTEAFF. The CDR3 region has the DNA TGTGCCAGCAGACAGGGGGCGAGGAACACTGAAGCTTTCTTT.

This sequence joins TRBV6-5 and TRBJ2-7, with 8 positions matching TRBD1. CDR3 size: 16 residues. J lost 0 bases, V lost 4 bases, and 8 bases had no gene match. The V gene's germline CDR1 is MNHEY and CDR2 SVGAGI. CDR3 sequence reads: CASSSPRQGPSYEQYF. Here the CDR3 DNA reads TGTGCCAGCAGTTCCCCCCGACAGGGGCCCTCCTACGAGCAGTACTTC.

This clone appeared once. CDR3 sequence reads: CASSLDLQGIFDEQFF. DNA of the CDR3: TGTGCCAGCAGCTTAGACCTACAGGGGATATTCGATGAGCAGTTCTTC. The gene calls are TRBV11-2 and TRBJ2-1; 7 bases map to TRBD1. V trimming: 0 bases; J trimming: 8 bases; junction bases outside the gene matches: 10. The CDR3 length is 16 residues. The V gene's germline CDR1 is SGHAT and CDR2 FQNNGV.

The chain couples TRBV7-9 to TRBJ2-1; D remains unclear. The CDR3 has 14 amino acids. Looked up from germline, CDR1 is SEHNR and CDR2 is FQNEAQ (reference sequence). The V and J ends lost 4 bases and 4 bases respectively, with 11 bases between them. CDR3 in amino acids: CASSYPVLYNEQFF. In DNA form, the CDR3 reads TGTGCCAGCAGCTACCCGGTACTTTACAATGAGCAGTTCTTC.

The rearrangement links TRBV7-9 to TRBJ1-2, with D perhaps matching TRBD1 (6 bases). The germline V and J ends were trimmed by 5 bases and 2 bases, with 18 bases remaining between them. CDR1 is SEHNR, CDR2 FQNEAQ, per germline (reference sequence). The CDR3 is 16 residues long. CDR3 protein: CASSPKQGKRNYGYTF. The CDR3 bases are TGTGCCAGCAGCCCGAAACAGGGAAAGAGGAACTATGGCTACACCTTC.

To note about this clone: Germline is not matched at one junction end, which may reflect a read error. The chain joins TRBV7-9 to TRBJ2-7, with a tentative D call TRBD1 (5 bases). Germline CDR1 and CDR2: SEHNR and FQNEAQ (reference sequence). The CDR3 has 11 residues. In DNA form, the CDR3 reads TGTTCCAGCAGCACAGGTTACGAGCAGTACTTC. This encodes CSSSTGYEQYF. Drawing the rest from reference TRBV7-9 and TRBJ2-7, the complete variable domain is DTGVSQNPRHKITKRGQNVTFRCDPISEHNRLYWYRQTLGQGPEFLTYFQNEAQLEKSRLLSDRFSAERPKGSFSTLEIQRTEQGDSAMYLCSSSTGYEQYFGPGTRLTVT.

The chain has TRBV30 and TRBJ2-7; D call uncertain. Trimming removed 5 bases from V and 7 bases from J, with 12 bases in between. Germline V gene sequence: CDR1 GTSNPN, CDR2 SVGIG (reference sequence). The CDR3 has 11 residues. CDR3 DNA: TGTGCCTGGGGGCTAACTGGAGAGCAGTACTTC. Amino acids: CAWGLTGEQYF.

This clone was seen more than once but under ten times. V and J are TRBV6-5 and TRBJ2-1; 9 bases are shared with TRBD2. The germline V gene encodes CDR1 MNHEY and CDR2 SVGAGI. The CDR3 has 15 amino acids. Trimming removed 5 bases from V and 6 bases from J; junction bases left unmatched: 8. CDR3 region: CASSQSTSGSNEQFF. The CDR3 coding sequence is TGTGCCAGCAGTCAATCGACTAGCGGATCCAATGAGCAGTTCTTC.

This chain links TRBV29-1 with TRBJ2-7, with D tentatively TRBD2 (6 bases). This CDR3 spans 14 amino acids. Germline CDR1 reads SQVTM; CDR2 reads ANQGSEA. Trimming shortened V by 1 base and J by 2 bases, and 12 bases separated the two germline ends. The CDR3 coding sequence is TGCAGCGTTGAAGTCCACGGGGGACCCTACGAGCAGTACTTC. Its protein is CSVEVHGGPYEQYF.

The V and J genes are TRBV4-1 and TRBJ1-1, with D perhaps TRBD1 (5 bases). The germline V gene encodes CDR1 MGHRA and CDR2 YSYEKL. This CDR3 has 14 residues. Trimming left V 4 bases short and J 1 base short, with 10 bases between. The CDR3 sequence is CASSPGHQNTEAFF. CDR3 nucleotide sequence: TGCGCCAGCAGCCCAGGACACCAGAACACTGAAGCTTTCTTT.

This clone was seen ten or more times. The chain recombines TRBV7-9 with TRBJ1-2; perhaps TRBD1 as D (6 bases). Per the germline V gene, CDR1 is SEHNR and CDR2 is FQNEAQ (reference sequence). The CDR3 is made up of 15 amino acids. With 5 bases removed from V and 3 bases from J, the gap between germline ends came to 16 bases. CDR3 loop: CASSHGNRDDYGYTF. In DNA, the CDR3 is TGTGCCAGCAGCCACGGGAACAGGGATGACTATGGCTACACCTTC.